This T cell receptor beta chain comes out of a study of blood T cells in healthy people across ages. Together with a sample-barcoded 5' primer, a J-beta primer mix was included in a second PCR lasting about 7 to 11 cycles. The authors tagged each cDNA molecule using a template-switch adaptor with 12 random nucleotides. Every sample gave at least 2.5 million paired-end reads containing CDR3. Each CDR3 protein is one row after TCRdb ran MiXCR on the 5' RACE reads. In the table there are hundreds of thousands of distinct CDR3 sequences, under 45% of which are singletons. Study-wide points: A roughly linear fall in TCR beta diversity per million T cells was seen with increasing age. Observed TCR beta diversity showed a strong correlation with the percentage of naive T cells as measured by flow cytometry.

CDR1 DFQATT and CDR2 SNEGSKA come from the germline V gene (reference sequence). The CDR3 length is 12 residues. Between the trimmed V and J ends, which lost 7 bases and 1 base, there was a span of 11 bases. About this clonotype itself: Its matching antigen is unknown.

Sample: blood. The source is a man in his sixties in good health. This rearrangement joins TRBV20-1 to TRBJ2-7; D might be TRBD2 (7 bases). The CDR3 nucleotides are TGCAGTGTAAAGGGGGGGTCCTACGAGCAGTACTTC. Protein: CSVKGGSYEQYF.